In this sample, the clone carrying this T cell receptor beta chain turned up many times. Its antigen is as yet unknown. Exclusion criteria comprised other autoimmune diseases, uncontrolled infections, pregnancy or lactation in patients. The CDR3 sequence is 12 residues long. V was trimmed by 0 bases and J by 5 bases, leaving 5 bases between them. The germline CDR1 and CDR2 sequences are SGHRS and YFSETQ. These data come from a study of Graves' ophthalmopathy and Graves' hyperthyroidism. Using RNA transcripts, the TCR beta CDR3 regions were amplified. Second-round multiplex PCR came after a first-round RT-PCR that employed HTBI primers. MiXCR, applied by TCRdb to the multiplex PCR reads, yields one record per CDR3 protein. This sample has some 25,000 distinct CDR3 sequences; approximately 48% occur once, and the top ten carry roughly 6.5%. General study findings and limits: Blood was where most expanded thyroid clonotypes above 0.001 frequency also turned up. Forecasting of ophthalmopathy progression by the model achieved almost 71% sensitivity and approximately 72% specificity.

This sequence was found in an adult woman with stable Graves' hyperthyroidism. Sample: peripheral blood. V is TRBV5-1 and J is TRBJ2-5, with D unresolved. This CDR3 reads CASSLGRETQYF. In DNA form, the CDR3 reads TGCGCCAGCAGCTTGGGGCGGGAGACCCAGTACTTC.